A selection of T cell receptor beta chains follows, all from one sample in a study of cytomegalovirus exposure and HLA in healthy donors. Repertoires were generated with immunoSEQ multiplex PCR, while TCRdb's copy carries only in-frame clones and drops some. The sample contains around 260,000 clones, around 91% of which appear only once. Sequences were obtained from PBMCs. These receptors were collected from a woman aged 25 to 39 in good health and CMV-seronegative. Each CDR3 is given with its conserved first and last residue. Each record gives: D gene, V gene, CDR3 length, clone size, J gene, CDR3 DNA, CDR3 protein. D genes are given only for firm matches. Size tells how often a clone was seen (once, few, many) or the class of an expanded clone, and some rows leave it out.

TRBD1,TRBV19,14,few,TRBJ2-7,TGTGCCAGTAGCACCGGGACAGGGTCCTACGAGCAGTACTTC,CASSTGTGSYEQYF
-,TRBV30,13,-,TRBJ2-7,TGTGCCTGGAGTGTAGGGAATTCCTACGAGCAGTACTTC,CAWSVGNSYEQYF
-,TRBV4-3,15,-,TRBJ1-2,TGCGCCAGCAGCCAAGATGCCAGCTCTAGATATGGCTACACCTTC,CASSQDASSRYGYTF
-,TRBV6-1,9,-,TRBJ2-1,TGTGCCAGACATACTAGCCGTCTCTTC,CARHTSRLF
-,TRBV28,14,once,TRBJ2-1,TGTGCCGCAAGCGGTTTTAGCTCCTACAATGAGCAGTTCTTC,CAASGFSSYNEQFF
TRBD1,TRBV28,15,-,TRBJ2-3,TGTGCCAGCAGTTTAGTCAGGGGGTCAGCCGATACGCAGTATTTT,CASSLVRGSADTQYF
TRBD1,TRBV19,16,once,TRBJ2-1,TGTGCCAGTAGTATCCCCGCCGGCAGGGGGTTCAATGAGCAGTTCTTC,CASSIPAGRGFNEQFF
TRBD1,TRBV18,17,-,TRBJ2-5,TGTGCCAGCTCACCACAGAGGACAGGGAGAACCCAAGAGACCCAGTACTTC,CASSPQRTGRTQETQYF
TRBD1,TRBV29-1,13,-,TRBJ2-7,TGCAGCGTTGATGGACAGGGGGCGGGAGAGCAGTACTTC,CSVDGQGAGEQYF
-,TRBV2,11,few,TRBJ2-7,TGTGCCAGCAGTGTGGCCTACGAGCAGTACTTC,CASSVAYEQYF
-,TRBV19,12,-,TRBJ2-7,TGTGCCAGTAGTATGTGGGGGAACGAGCAGTACTTC,CASSMWGNEQYF
-,TRBV27,13,-,TRBJ2-7,TGTGCCAGCAGGAACGGGAATTCCTACGAGCAGTACTTC,CASRNGNSYEQYF
TRBD2,TRBV27,17,-,TRBJ2-1,TGTGCCAGCAGTCCCCCGGGGATACTAGCGGGAGGCCATGAGCAGTTCTTC,CASSPPGILAGGHEQFF
-,TRBV4-2,13,-,TRBJ2-7,TGTGCCAGCAGCCAATACGACGGTTACGAGCAGTACTTC,CASSQYDGYEQYF
-,TRBV7-2,14,-,TRBJ2-5,TGTGCCAGTTGTTTGGGACCTAGAGGAGAGACCCAGTACTTC,CASCLGPRGETQYF
TRBD2,TRBV19,15,-,TRBJ2-7,TGTGCCAGTAGTATTGCGCTAGCGGACTCCTACGAGCAGTACTTC,CASSIALADSYEQYF
-,TRBV2,13,-,TRBJ1-5,TGTGCCAGCAGTGGGGGTCTTTTTCAGCCCCAGCATTTT,CASSGGLFQPQHF
-,TRBV5-6,15,-,TRBJ2-1,TGTGCCAGCAGCAAAACAGGGCGCTCCTACAATGAGCAGTTCTTC,CASSKTGRSYNEQFF
-,TRBV4-1,13,few,TRBJ2-7,TGCGCCAGCAGCCAAGAGGTCCGATACGAGCAGTACTTC,CASSQEVRYEQYF
-,TRBV4-1,15,-,TRBJ2-1,TGCGCCAGCAGCCACTCCCCCGACTCCTACAATGAGCAGTTCTTC,CASSHSPDSYNEQFF
-,TRBV5-1,15,-,TRBJ2-3,TGCGCCAGCAGCCCGGACAGTGCTAGCACAGATACGCAGTATTTT,CASSPDSASTDTQYF
-,TRBV7-9,14,-,TRBJ1-1,TGTGCCAGCAGCCCCGACAGTAAAAGGGGTGAAGCTTTCTTT,CASSPDSKRGEAFF
-,TRBV4-3,15,-,TRBJ2-3,TGCGCCAGCAGCCAAGAGTCGGGAGCGGCAGATACGCAGTATTTT,CASSQESGAADTQYF
-,TRBV7-9,14,-,TRBJ2-7,TGTGCCAGCAGCTGGAGGGAACCCTCCTACGAGCAGTACTTC,CASSWREPSYEQYF
-,TRBV4-1,12,once,TRBJ2-5,TGCGCCAGCAGCCAGCCTCAAGAGACCCAGTACTTC,CASSQPQETQYF
TRBD1,TRBV7-9,17,-,TRBJ1-5,TGTGCCAGCAGCCCTAGCCGGGGACAGGGATCCAATCAGCCCCAGCATTTT,CASSPSRGQGSNQPQHF
TRBD1,TRBV5-1,15,once,TRBJ1-1,TGCGCCAGCAGCTATGGGACAGACATGAACACTGAAGCTTTCTTT,CASSYGTDMNTEAFF
-,TRBV12-5,13,-,TRBJ2-7,TGTGCTAGTGGTTCAGGGGTAGCCTACGAGCAGTACTTC,CASGSGVAYEQYF
-,TRBV15,15,-,TRBJ1-5,TGTGCCACCAGCAGAGGTTGGGGGGAATCTGAGCCCCAGCATTTT,CATSRGWGESEPQHF
-,TRBV9,15,-,TRBJ1-2,TGTGCCAGCAGCCAAGGATTTTCAGGGGATCGAGGCTACACCTTC,CASSQGFSGDRGYTF
-,TRBV28,12,-,TRBJ1-1,TGTGCCAGCAGTCGAGCGCTCACTGAAGCTTTCTTT,CASSRALTEAFF
-,TRBV14,16,-,TRBJ2-1,TGTGCCAGCAGCCAAGATCCTCGATACCTCGCCAATGAGCAGTTCTTC,CASSQDPRYLANEQFF
TRBD1,TRBV27,19,-,TRBJ1-2,TGTGCCAGCAGCACATCTCGAGACAGGGGGCTCGGAAGTATCTATGGCTACACCTTC,CASSTSRDRGLGSIYGYTF
-,TRBV5-1,12,few,TRBJ2-7,TGCGCCAGCAGCTCCTTGAAGTACGAGCAGTACTTC,CASSSLKYEQYF
-,TRBV7-2,13,-,TRBJ1-3,TGTGCCAGCACTCAGGGTTTCGGGAACACCATATATTTT,CASTQGFGNTIYF
-,TRBV5-1,15,once,TRBJ2-7,TGCGCCAGCAGCTTTGGCGGGACGCCCAGGGGCGAGCAGTACTTC,CASSFGGTPRGEQYF
TRBD2,TRBV5-1,15,-,TRBJ2-1,TGCGCCAGCAGCTGGGCCGGGACTAGCGGGATTGAGCAGTTCTTC,CASSWAGTSGIEQFF
TRBD2,TRBV6-5,14,-,TRBJ2-2,TGTGCCAGCAGCCCTCTTAGCGGGGCCGGGGAGCTGTTTTTT,CASSPLSGAGELFF
TRBD1,TRBV5-6,14,-,TRBJ2-5,TGTGCCAGCAGCACGTCGACAGGGGTAAAGACCCAGTACTTC,CASSTSTGVKTQYF
-,TRBV13,15,-,TRBJ1-1,TGTGCCAGCAGCTCCACACTCGCAGAGGTCACTGAAGCTTTCTTT,CASSSTLAEVTEAFF
-,TRBV6-1,11,-,TRBJ2-7,TGTGCCAGCCCGGGCCTTTACGAGCAGTACTTC,CASPGLYEQYF
TRBD2,TRBV2,14,-,TRBJ2-7,TGTGCCAGCAGTGAGGCGGGAGGCAAAGCGGGGGTGTACTTC,CASSEAGGKAGVYF
-,TRBV29-1,16,-,TRBJ2-1,TGCAGCGTTACGAAAACACCTGGGGGGTCCTACAATGAGCAGTTCTTC,CSVTKTPGGSYNEQFF
TRBD1,TRBV19,15,-,TRBJ2-7,TGTGCCAGTAGTATTGCCCGGGACAGGGGGAACGAGCAGTACTTC,CASSIARDRGNEQYF
TRBD2,TRBV27,15,-,TRBJ2-2,TGTGCCAGCAGTCAACTAGCGGGAGCGGGCGGGGAGCTGTTTTTT,CASSQLAGAGGELFF
-,TRBV11-2,13,-,TRBJ2-5,TGTGCCAGCAGCTTACAGGGGGGGGAGACCCAGTACTTC,CASSLQGGETQYF
-,TRBV15,16,few,TRBJ1-5,TGTGCCACCAGCAGAGATCTTCAGGTGGGCAATCAGCCCCAGCATTTT,CATSRDLQVGNQPQHF
TRBD1,TRBV19,14,-,TRBJ1-1,TGTGCCAGTAGTCGAGACAGGGGTGGGACTGAAGCTTTCTTT,CASSRDRGGTEAFF
TRBD1,TRBV27,15,-,TRBJ2-7,TGTGCCAGCAGTCACGCCGGGACAGGGCGGGGCGAGCAGTACTTC,CASSHAGTGRGEQYF
-,TRBV19,13,-,TRBJ2-7,TGTGCCAGTAGTATTGAGGGAAGCAACGAGCAGTACTTC,CASSIEGSNEQYF
TRBD1,TRBV6-6,15,-,TRBJ1-2,TGTGCCAGCAGTGACAGCCGGGACAGGTTATTTGGCTACACCTTC,CASSDSRDRLFGYTF
TRBD1,TRBV29-1,13,-,TRBJ2-7,TGCAGCGTTGCCAGGACAGGGGGCTACGAGCAGTACTTC,CSVARTGGYEQYF
-,TRBV18,13,-,TRBJ2-1,TGTGCCAGCTCACCCCCAGACTGGGATGAGCAGTTCTTC,CASSPPDWDEQFF